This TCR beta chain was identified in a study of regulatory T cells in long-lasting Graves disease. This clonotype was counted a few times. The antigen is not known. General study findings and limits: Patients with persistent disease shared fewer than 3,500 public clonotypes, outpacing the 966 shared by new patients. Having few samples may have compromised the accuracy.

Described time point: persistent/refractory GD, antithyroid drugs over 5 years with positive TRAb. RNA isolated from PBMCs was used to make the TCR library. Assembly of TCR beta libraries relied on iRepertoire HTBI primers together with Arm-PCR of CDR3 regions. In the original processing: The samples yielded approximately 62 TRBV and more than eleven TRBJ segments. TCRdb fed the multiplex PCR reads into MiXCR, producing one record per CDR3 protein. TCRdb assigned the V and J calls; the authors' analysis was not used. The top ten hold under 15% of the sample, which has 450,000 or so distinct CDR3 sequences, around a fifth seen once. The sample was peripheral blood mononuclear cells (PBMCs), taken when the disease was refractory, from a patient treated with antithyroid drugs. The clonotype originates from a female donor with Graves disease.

As DNA, the CDR3 is TGTGCCAGCAGCCAAGATCGACCGGGGACCCGGTACTTC. Translating gives CASSQDRPGTRYF. J is TRBJ2-7 and V is TRBV3-1; TRBD1 or TRBD2 may be the D gene (5 bases each). Per the germline V gene, CDR1 is LGHDT and CDR2 is YNNKEL (reference sequence). V was clipped by 0 bases and J by 12 bases, with 15 bases between them. The CDR3 length is 13 residues.